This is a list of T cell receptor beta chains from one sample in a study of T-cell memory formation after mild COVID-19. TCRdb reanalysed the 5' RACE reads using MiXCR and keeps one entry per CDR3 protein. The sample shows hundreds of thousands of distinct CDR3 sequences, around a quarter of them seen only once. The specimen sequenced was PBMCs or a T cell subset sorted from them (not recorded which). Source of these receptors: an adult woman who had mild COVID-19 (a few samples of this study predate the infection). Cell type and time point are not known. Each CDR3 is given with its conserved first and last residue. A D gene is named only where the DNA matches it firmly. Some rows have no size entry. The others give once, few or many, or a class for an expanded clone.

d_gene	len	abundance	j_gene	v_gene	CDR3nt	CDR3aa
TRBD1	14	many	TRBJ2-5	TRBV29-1	TGCAGCGTTGAAGAAGGGACAGCCCAAGAGACCCAGTACTTC	CSVEEGTAQETQYF
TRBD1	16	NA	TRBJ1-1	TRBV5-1	TGCGCCAGCAGCTTACCCAGGGACAGGCGGGACACTGAAGCTTTCTTT	CASSLPRDRRDTEAFF
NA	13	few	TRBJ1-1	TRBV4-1	TGCGCCAGCAGCCAAGACAGGAGGACTGAAGCTTTCTTT	CASSQDRRTEAFF
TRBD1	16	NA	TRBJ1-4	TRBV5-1	TGCGCCAGCAGCTGGGGACAGTTGGCAACTAATGAAAAACTGTTTTTT	CASSWGQLATNEKLFF
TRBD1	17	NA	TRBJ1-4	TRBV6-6	TGTGCCAGCAGTTCCTCTCTACAGGGGGAGACTAATGAAAAACTGTTTTTT	CASSSSLQGETNEKLFF
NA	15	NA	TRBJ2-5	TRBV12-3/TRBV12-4	TGTGCCAGCAGTGAAGCACCGGGACTTCAAGAGACCCAGTACTTC	CASSEAPGLQETQYF
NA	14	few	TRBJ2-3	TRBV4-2	TGTGCCAGCAGCCAACGGCCGGGCGGAGATACGCAGTATTTT	CASSQRPGGDTQYF
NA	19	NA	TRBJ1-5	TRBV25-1	TGTGCCAGCAGTGATGGAGGTGCAGTAGGATCTAATAGCAATCAGCCCCAGCATTTT	CASSDGGAVGSNSNQPQHF
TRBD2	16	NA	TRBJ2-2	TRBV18	TGTGCCAGCTCACCACCCGGGACTACGAACACCGGGGAGCTGTTTTTT	CASSPPGTTNTGELFF
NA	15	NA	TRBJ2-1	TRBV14	TGTGCCAGCAGCCAAGATGCCACCCTTTACAATGAGCAGTTCTTC	CASSQDATLYNEQFF